This T cell receptor (beta chain) is drawn from a study of blood T cell repertoires in COVID-19. Study in general: Collection of acute and convalescent COVID-19 samples took place in the United States, Italy and Spain.

Germline CDR1 is SGHNT and CDR2 is YYREEE (reference sequence). There are 12 residues in the CDR3. The V gene lost 0 bases and the J gene lost 13 bases, with 13 bases spanning the gap. Sequenced by immunoSEQ multiplex PCR; TCRdb stores in-frame clones only, minus some. The sample has 190,000 or so clones; around 85% are singletons. This clonotype was sampled from a woman aged 70 to 79 with acute or convalescent COVID-19. The genes are TRBV5-4 and TRBJ1-2, with D perhaps TRBD1 (6 bases). Sample: peripheral blood. CDR3 DNA: TGTGCCAGCAGCTTGGATCGGGGGGCGGCCACCTTC. As protein: CASSLDRGAATF.